There are a few counts of the clone carrying this T cell receptor (beta chain). Its antigen is currently unknown. The record originates from a study of OX40 agonist ivuxolimab in advanced cancers. The repertoire was sequenced with immunoSEQ multiplex PCR; TCRdb's copy has only in-frame clones and lacks some. Altogether some 87,000 clones are present, 94% being singletons, with the ten largest covering more than 9.5%. Whole-study findings and limits: CD4+ and CD8+ T cells in blood underwent clonal expansion by week 6 at 0.1 to 3.0 mg/kg.

Germline V gives CDR1 MGHRA, CDR2 YSYEKL. V lost 0 bases, J lost 6 bases, and 11 bases lay in between. CDR3 length: 14 amino acids. This chain joins TRBV4-1 and TRBJ1-2; the D is unclear. This clonotype was sampled from an adult with an advanced solid tumor such as melanoma, head and neck, liver or kidney cancer. This specimen was CD4+ or CD8+ T cells sorted from blood, taken in a trial of the OX40 agonist ivuxolimab. The CDR3 nucleotides are TGCGCCAGCAGCCAAGAGTGGGGATTCCATGGCTACACCTTC. It encodes CASSQEWGFHGYTF.